Below, 3 T cell receptor beta chains from the same sample are listed, as sequenced in a study of cytomegalovirus exposure and HLA in healthy donors (dated by TCRdb to about 2017). The library was prepared using the immunoSEQ multiplex PCR assay. For the multiplex PCR, a mixture combining 60 forward primers for TCR Vbeta segments and 13 reverse primers for TCR Jbeta segments was used. This immuneACCESS table, as held by TCRdb, lists in-frame sequences with V and J called but not all clones. Of the missing ones, under half trace to an unresolved V gene in checked studies; the others have no known cause. This sample lists more than 90,000 clones; more than 65% were detected once. Around 0.9% of the sample goes to the ten largest clones. The specimen was PBMCs. These receptors originate from a woman aged 25 to 39 in good health and CMV-seronegative.

The V call is TRBV11-2, the J call TRBJ1-6, with D perhaps matching TRBD1 (5 bases). The V and J ends lost 4 bases and 10 bases respectively, with 14 bases between them. Germline V lookup: CDR1 SGHAT, CDR2 FQNNGV. CDR3 length: 14 residues. Written as DNA, the CDR3 is TGTGCCAGCAGCTGGGGCGATGAGAAATCACCCCTCCACTTT. Translating gives CASSWGDEKSPLHF.

This chain links TRBV5-1 with TRBJ2-2, with TRBD2 matching 8 bases. Germline assignment: CDR1 SGHRS and CDR2 YFSETQ. V gave up 6 bases and J gave up 4 bases; unmatched junction bases: 2. The CDR3 is 13 amino acids. The CDR3 loop is CASNSGGTGELFF. The CDR3 DNA reads as TGCGCCAGCAACAGCGGGGGCACCGGGGAGCTGTTTTTT.

The chain recombines TRBV2 with TRBJ1-2, with TRBD1 as a possible D gene (5 bases). In germline, CDR1 is SNHLY, CDR2 FYNNEI. With 2 bases removed from V and 13 bases from J, the gap between germline ends came to 8 bases. The CDR3 has 10 amino acids. The CDR3, as DNA: TGTGCCAGCAGTGAATCGGGGGGCACCTTC. Its protein product is CASSESGGTF.